Given below is one T cell receptor beta chain in context. The data derive from a study of immune characterization of retroperitoneal liposarcoma. Each CDR3 protein gets one entry after TCRdb re-called the PCR reads with MiXCR. The table has about 10,000 distinct CDR3 sequences, roughly 26% seen once. The TCR was taken from a female donor with retroperitoneal liposarcoma. Sequencing was carried out using tumor tissue.

The CDR3 sequence: CASSFRDRDYEQFF. CDR3 in DNA: TGTGCCAGCAGTTTCCGGGACAGGGACTACGAGCAGTTCTTC. J is TRBJ2-1 and V is TRBV12-3 or TRBV12-4, with TRBD1 matching over 9 bases. V gave up 3 bases and J gave up 10 bases; unmatched junction bases: 7. The CDR3 loop spans 14 amino acids.